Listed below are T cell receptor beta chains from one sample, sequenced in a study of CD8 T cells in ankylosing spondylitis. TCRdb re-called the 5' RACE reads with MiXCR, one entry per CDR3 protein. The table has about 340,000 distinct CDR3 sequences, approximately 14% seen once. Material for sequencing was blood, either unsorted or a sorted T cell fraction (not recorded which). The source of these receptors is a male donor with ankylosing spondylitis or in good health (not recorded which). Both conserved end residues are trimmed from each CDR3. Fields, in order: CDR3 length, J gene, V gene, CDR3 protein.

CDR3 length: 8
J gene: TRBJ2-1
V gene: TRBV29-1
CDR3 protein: SVEVARRF

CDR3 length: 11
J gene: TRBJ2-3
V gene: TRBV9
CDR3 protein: ASSGTHRDTQY

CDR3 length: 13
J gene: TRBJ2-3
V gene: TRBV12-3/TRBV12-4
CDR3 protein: ASSPDRGLTDTQY

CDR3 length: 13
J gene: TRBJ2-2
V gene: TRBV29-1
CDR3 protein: SVAVAGQNTGELF

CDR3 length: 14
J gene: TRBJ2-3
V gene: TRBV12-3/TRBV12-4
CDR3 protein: ASSPLPGAGADTQY

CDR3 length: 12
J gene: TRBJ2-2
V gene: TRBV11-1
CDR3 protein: ASRQGSSTGELF

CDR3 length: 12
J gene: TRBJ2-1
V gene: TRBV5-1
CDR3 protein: ASSPGGPNNEQF

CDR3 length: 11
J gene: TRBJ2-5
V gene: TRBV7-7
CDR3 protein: ASSSQKQETQY

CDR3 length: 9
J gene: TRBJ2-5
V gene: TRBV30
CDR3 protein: AWNLMETQY

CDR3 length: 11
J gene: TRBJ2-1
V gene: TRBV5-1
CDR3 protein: ASSPTSGSRQF

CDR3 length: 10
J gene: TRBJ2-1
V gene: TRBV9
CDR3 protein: ASSVVYNEQF

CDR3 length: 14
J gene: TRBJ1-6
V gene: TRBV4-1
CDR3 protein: ASSQGRDRGHSPLH

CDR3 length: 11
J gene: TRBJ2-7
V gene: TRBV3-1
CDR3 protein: ASRGGRPYEQY

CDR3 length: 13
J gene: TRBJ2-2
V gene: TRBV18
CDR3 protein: ASSPNTGSTGELF

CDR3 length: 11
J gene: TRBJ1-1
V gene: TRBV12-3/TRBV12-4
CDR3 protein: ASSPSTVTEAF

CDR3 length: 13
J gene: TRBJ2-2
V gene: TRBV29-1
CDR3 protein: SVGGGSGATGELF

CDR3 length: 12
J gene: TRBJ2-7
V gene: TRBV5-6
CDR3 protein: ASSLGTPHYEQY

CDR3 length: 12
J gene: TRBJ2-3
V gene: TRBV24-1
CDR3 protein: ATSDGRRADTQY

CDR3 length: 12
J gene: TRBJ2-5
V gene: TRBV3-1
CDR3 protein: ASSHGPYGETQY

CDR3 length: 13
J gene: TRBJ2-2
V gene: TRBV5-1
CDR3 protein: ASSLVGGDAGELF

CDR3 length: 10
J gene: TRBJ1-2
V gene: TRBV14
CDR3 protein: ASSPTGFGYT

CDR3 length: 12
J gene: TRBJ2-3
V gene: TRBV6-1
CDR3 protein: ASSLYPSTDTQY

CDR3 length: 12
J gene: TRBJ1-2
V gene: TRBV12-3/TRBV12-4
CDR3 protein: ASSEEGQYYGYT

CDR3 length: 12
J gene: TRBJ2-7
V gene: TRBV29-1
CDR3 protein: SVEAQGAVSEQY

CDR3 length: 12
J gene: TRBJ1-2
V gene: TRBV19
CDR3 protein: ASLTTGTAYGYT

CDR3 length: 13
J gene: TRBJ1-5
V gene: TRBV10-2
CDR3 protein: ASSGWGDSNQPQH

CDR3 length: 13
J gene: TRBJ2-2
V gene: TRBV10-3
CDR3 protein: AISESSGSGRVAF

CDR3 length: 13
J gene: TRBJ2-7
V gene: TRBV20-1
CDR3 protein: SASVQRANPWEQY

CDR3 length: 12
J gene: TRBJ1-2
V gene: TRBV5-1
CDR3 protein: ASSLEGTGDGYT

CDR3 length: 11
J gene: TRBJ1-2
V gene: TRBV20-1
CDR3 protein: SALPLGIYGYT

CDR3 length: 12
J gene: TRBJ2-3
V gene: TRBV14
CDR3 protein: ASSPRTVEDTQY

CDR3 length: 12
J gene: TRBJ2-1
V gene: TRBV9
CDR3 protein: ASSARQGTAEQF

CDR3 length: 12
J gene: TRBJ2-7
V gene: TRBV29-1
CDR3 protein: SVEGECLQNEQY

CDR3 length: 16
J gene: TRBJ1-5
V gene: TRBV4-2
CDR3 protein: ASSQESGGGGSNQPQH

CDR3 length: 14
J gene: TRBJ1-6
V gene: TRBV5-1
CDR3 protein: ASKPGGTTYNSPLH

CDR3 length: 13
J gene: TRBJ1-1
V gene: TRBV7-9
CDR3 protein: ASSLVGGLGTEAF

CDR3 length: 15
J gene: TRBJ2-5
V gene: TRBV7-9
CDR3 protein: ASSLAGTTGIGETQY

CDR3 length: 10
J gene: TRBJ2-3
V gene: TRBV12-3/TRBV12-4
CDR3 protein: ASSGFGDTQY

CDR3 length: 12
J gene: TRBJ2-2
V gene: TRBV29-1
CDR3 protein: SVEAQTNTGELF

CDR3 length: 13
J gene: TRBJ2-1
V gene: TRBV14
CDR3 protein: ASTGLAGALNEQF

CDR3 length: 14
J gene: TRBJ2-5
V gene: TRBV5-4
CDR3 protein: ASSPRGQGWGETQY

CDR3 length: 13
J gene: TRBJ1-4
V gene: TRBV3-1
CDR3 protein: ASSYGTSTNEKLF

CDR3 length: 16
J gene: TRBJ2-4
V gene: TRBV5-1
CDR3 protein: ASSFWPSGGTFKNIQY

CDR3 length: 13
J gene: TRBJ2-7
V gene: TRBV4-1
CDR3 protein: ASSQTGRNSYEQY

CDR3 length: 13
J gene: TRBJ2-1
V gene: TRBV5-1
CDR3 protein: ASSFIGGTYNEQF

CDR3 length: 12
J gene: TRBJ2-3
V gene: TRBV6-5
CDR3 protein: ASSYVGGDGTQY

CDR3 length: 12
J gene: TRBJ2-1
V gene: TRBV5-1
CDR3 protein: ASSGRSGDNEQF

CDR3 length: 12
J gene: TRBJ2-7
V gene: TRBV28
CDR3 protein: ASTPGTASYEQY

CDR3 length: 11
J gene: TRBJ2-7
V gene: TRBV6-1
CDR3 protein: ASKGQGTIEQY

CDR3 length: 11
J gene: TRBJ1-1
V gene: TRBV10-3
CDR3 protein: AITGKQGNEAF

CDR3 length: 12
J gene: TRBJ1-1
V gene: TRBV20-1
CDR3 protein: SARDRKGWTEAF

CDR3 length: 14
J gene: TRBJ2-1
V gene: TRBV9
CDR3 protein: ASSVVGSGNLNEQF

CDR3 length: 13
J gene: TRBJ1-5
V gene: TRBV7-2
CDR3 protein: ASSLDSGQGQPQH

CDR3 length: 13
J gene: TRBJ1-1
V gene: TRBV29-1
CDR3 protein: SVVRTGSGNTEAF

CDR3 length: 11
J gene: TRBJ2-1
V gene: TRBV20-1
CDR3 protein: SAETTAYNEQF

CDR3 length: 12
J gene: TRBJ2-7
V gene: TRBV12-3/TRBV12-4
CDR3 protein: ASSLSTGRREQY

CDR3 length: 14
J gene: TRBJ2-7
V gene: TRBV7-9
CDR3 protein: ASSPGGLAASYEQY

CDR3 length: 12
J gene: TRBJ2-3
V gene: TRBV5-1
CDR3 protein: ATRPGTGGDTQY

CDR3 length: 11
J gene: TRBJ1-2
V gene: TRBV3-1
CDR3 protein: ASSPPGQVGYT